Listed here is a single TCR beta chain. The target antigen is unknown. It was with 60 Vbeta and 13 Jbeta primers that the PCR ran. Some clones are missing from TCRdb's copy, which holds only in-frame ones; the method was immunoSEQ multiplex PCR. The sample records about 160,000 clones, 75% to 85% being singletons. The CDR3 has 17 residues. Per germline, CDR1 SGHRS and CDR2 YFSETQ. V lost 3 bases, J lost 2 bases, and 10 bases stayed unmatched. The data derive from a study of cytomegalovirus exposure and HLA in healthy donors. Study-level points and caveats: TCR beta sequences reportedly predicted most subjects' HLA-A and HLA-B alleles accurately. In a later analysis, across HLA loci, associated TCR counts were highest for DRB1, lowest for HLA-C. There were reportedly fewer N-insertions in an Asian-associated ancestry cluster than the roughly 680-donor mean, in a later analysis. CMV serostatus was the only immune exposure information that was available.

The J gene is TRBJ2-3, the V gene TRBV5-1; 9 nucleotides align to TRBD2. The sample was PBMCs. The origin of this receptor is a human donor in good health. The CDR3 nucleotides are TGCGCCAGCAGCTCCTCCGGGACTAGCTCTATCACAGATACGCAGTATTTT. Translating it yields CASSSSGTSSITDTQYF.